A single sample gave rise to the 9 T cell receptor beta chains below, sequenced in a study of blood T cells in healthy people across ages. Alongside a J-beta primer mix, a sample-barcoded 5' primer served in a second PCR lasting about 6 to 12 cycles. TCRdb used MiXCR to reprocess the 5' RACE reads, holding one entry per CDR3 protein. The sample records around 1,500,000 distinct CDR3 sequences, under 30% being singletons. The sample consisted of blood. Receptors originate from a woman in her 30s in good health.

The chain uses TRBV18 and TRBJ2-7; 9 nucleotides line up with TRBD1. CDR1 and CDR2 (germline): KGHSH, LQKENI. V was clipped by 2 bases and J by 5 bases; unmatched bases: 4. The CDR3 extends over 14 amino acids. CDR3 sequence (DNA): TGTGCCAGCTCACCAGGACAGGGGCCTAACGAGCAGTACTTC. It specifies CASSPGQGPNEQYF.

Comments on this clonotype: This may come from a read error, since a much larger clone is one base off. CDR3 coding DNA: TGTGCCAGCAGGGACTGCCCATCCTACGAGCAGTACTTC. Protein: CASRDCPSYEQYF. The chain couples TRBV28 to TRBJ2-7; D possibly corresponds to TRBD2 (5 bases). V gave up 6 bases and J gave up 1 base, with 10 bases separating them. The CDR3 is 13 residues long. Per germline, CDR1 MDHEN and CDR2 SYDVKM.

This clonotype has ten or more counts. The chain couples TRBV2 to TRBJ2-5; TRBD2 is a possible D gene (5 bases). The germline CDR1 and CDR2 sequences are SNHLY and FYNNEI. Trimming stripped 5 bases from V and 4 bases from J, with 11 bases between. This CDR3 has 13 amino acids. Here the CDR3 reads CASSFGLAETQYF. The CDR3 nucleotides are TGTGCCAGCAGTTTCGGACTGGCAGAGACCCAGTACTTC. The full variable domain, its missing parts supplied by reference TRBV2 and TRBJ2-5, is EPEVTQTPSHQVTQMGQEVILRCVPISNHLYFYWYRQILGQKVEFLVSFYNNEISEKSEIFDDQFSVERPDGSNFTLKIRSTKLEDSAMYFCASSFGLAETQYFGPGTRLLVL.

V gene TRBV7-2 combines with J gene TRBJ1-5, with D hard to call. The CDR3 sequence is 16 residues long. Germline CDR1 and CDR2: SGHTA and FQGNSA. Deletions cut 5 bases from V and 0 bases from J, with 14 bases between. The CDR3 here is CASSGGWGGSNQPQHF. The DNA for the CDR3 is TGTGCCAGCAGCGGCGGGTGGGGAGGTAGCAATCAGCCCCAGCATTTT.

This clonotype appeared many times. The chain recombines TRBV10-3 with TRBJ2-5, with TRBD2 as a possible D gene (6 bases). This CDR3 is 14 amino acids long. Per the germline V gene, CDR1 is ENHRY and CDR2 is SYGVKD. The V end was cut by 2 bases, the J end by 4 bases, with 11 bases between. The DNA for the CDR3 is TGTGCCATCAGTGAGCTGGCGGGGATAGAGACCCAGTACTTC. It is translated as CAISELAGIETQYF.

J is TRBJ2-1 and V is TRBV2; the match to TRBD1 covers 9 bases. Trimming at V came to 3 bases and at J to 6 bases, leaving 6 bases not matched to a gene. The V gene's germline CDR1 is SNHLY and CDR2 FYNNEI. The CDR3 covers 15 residues. CDR3 loop: CASSDRDRVSNEQFF. Written as DNA, the CDR3 is TGTGCCAGCAGTGATAGGGACAGGGTGTCCAATGAGCAGTTCTTC.

V usage is TRBV14 and J usage is TRBJ1-6, with 7 bases that match TRBD1. The V and J ends lost 4 bases and 2 bases, in that order; junction bases with no gene match: 5. Germline loops: CDR1 SGHDN, CDR2 FVKESK. This CDR3 has 16 residues. DNA for the CDR3: TGTGCCAGCAGCCGACAGGGTGGGACCTATAATTCACCCCTCCACTTT. Translation gives CASSRQGGTYNSPLHF.

Here the CDR3 DNA reads TGTGCCAGCAGTGCCCAGGGAGGAACAGGGGAGCTGTTTTTT. This gives the protein CASSAQGGTGELFF. The chain uses TRBV2 and TRBJ2-2; D perhaps matches TRBD2 (6 bases). Germline CDR1 reads SNHLY; CDR2 reads FYNNEI. The germline V and J ends were trimmed by 4 bases and 8 bases, with 14 bases remaining between them. The CDR3 is 14 residues long.

This clonotype turned up a few times. The chain couples TRBV5-1 to TRBJ2-7, with a possible D match to TRBD2 (6 bases). V was pared by 5 bases and J by 0 bases, with 15 bases between. The CDR3 sequence is 15 residues long. From germline, CDR1 is SGHRS and CDR2 YFSETQ. The CDR3 here is CASSCEGRSSYEQYF. The CDR3 DNA reads TGCGCCAGCAGTTGTGAGGGGAGGAGCTCCTACGAGCAGTACTTC.